A single sample is the source of the 8 T cell receptor beta chains below, sequenced in a study of cytomegalovirus exposure and HLA in healthy donors. PCR was performed using 60 Vbeta and 13 Jbeta primers. Method: immunoSEQ multiplex PCR; TCRdb's copy keeps in-frame clones and lacks some. The sample has some 110,000 clones, about three quarters seen once. Sequenced sample: PBMCs. These receptors were collected from a middle-aged woman in good health and CMV-seropositive.

The chain carries TRBV7-8 and TRBJ1-5, with 8 bases lining up with TRBD1. The junction had 9 bases not matched to a gene; V was cut back by 5 bases and J by 6 bases. CDR1 is SGHVS, CDR2 FQNEAQ, per germline. This CDR3 spans 15 amino acids. The CDR3 spells CASSLRQGIGQPQHF. The DNA of the CDR3 is TGTGCCAGCAGCCTGCGACAGGGGATCGGTCAGCCCCAGCATTTT.

The V and J genes are TRBV5-1 and TRBJ1-2; 8 positions match TRBD1. The trim removed 4 bases at V and 3 bases at J, leaving 5 bases unmatched. Germline values: CDR1 SGHRS, CDR2 YFSETQ. This CDR3 is built from 14 residues. The CDR3 is CASSPRGQDYGYTF. CDR3 DNA sequence: TGCGCCAGCAGCCCGAGGGGACAGGACTATGGCTACACCTTC.

V usage is TRBV15 and J usage is TRBJ2-5; 9 nucleotides align to TRBD1. Germline values: CDR1 LNHNV, CDR2 YYDKDF (reference sequence). CDR3 length equals 15 residues. V dropped 5 bases and J dropped 0; count of bases not matched to a gene: 4. As DNA, the CDR3 is TGTGCCACCAGCGGGGACAGGGTTTACCAAGAGACCCAGTACTTC. This encodes CATSGDRVYQETQYF.

V is TRBV28 and J is TRBJ1-4; TRBD1 might be the D (5 bases). Trimming left V 7 bases short and J 4 bases short, with 13 bases between. Germline V lookup: CDR1 MDHEN, CDR2 SYDVKM. CDR3 length equals 14 residues. This CDR3 reads CASKPGLFNEKLFF. As DNA, the CDR3 is TGTGCCAGCAAACCGGGACTCTTTAATGAAAAACTGTTTTTT.

This chain uses TRBV5-1 with TRBJ1-1; D is unresolved. Germline V gene lookup returns CDR1 SGHRS and CDR2 YFSETQ. V dropped 0 bases and J dropped 7 bases, with 10 bases sitting between them. This CDR3 contains 13 residues. CDR3 nucleotides: TGCGCCAGCAGCTTGGACGGACTGGGTGAAGCTTTCTTT. Amino acids: CASSLDGLGEAFF.

V gene TRBV27 combines with J gene TRBJ2-3, with unresolved D. CDR1 MNHEY and CDR2 SMNVEV come from the germline V gene (reference sequence). The germline V and J ends were trimmed by 1 base and 10 bases, with 21 bases remaining between them. This CDR3 has 16 amino acids. The CDR3 DNA reads as TGTGCCAGCAGTTTATTACTCCGGAGAGACGGATATGCGCAGTATTTT. Translated: CASSLLLRRDGYAQYF.

This rearrangement joins TRBV12-5 to TRBJ2-5; D ambiguous. Germline CDR1 reads LGHNT; CDR2 reads FRNRAP. V gave up 6 bases and J gave up 5 bases, with 22 bases separating them. The CDR3 runs to 16 residues. CDR3 sequence (DNA): TGTGCTAGTGGCCAAACTCCGGTGAACAGTCGGGAGACCCAGTACTTC. It specifies CASGQTPVNSRETQYF.

This clone was seen a few times. This chain uses TRBV19 with TRBJ2-3, with D possibly TRBD2 on 6 matching bases. The germline V gene has CDR1 LNHDA and CDR2 SQIVND (reference sequence). The germline V and J ends were trimmed by 2 bases and 6 bases, with 12 bases remaining between them. The CDR3 is 14 residues long. The CDR3 bases are TGTGCCAGTAGTATAAGTCTAGCGACCGATACGCAGTATTTT. This sequence encodes CASSISLATDTQYF.